These 13 T cell receptor beta chains were sequenced from one sample in a study of metastatic and nonmetastatic thyroid tumors. TCRdb reassembled clones from the PCR reads with MiXCR. The table records approximately 17,000 clones, under 35% of them present only once. Thyroid surgery was preceded by no treatment in any patient. Sequencing was carried out using adjacent normal tissue. These receptors were obtained from a female donor with papillary thyroid cancer or a benign thyroid nodule (not recorded which). Some clones in this sample may be carry-over from other donors' samples.

The V call is TRBV5-1, the J call TRBJ2-7, with TRBD2 as a possible D gene (5 bases). This CDR3 is built from 15 residues. The V end lost 5 bases, the J end lost 1 base, and 16 bases lay between the germline ends. The germline gives CDR1 SGHRS, CDR2 YFSETQ. CDR3 nucleotide sequence: TGCGCCAGCAGTCCTGGAGGACCTCTATCCTACGAGCAGTACTTC. It yields the protein CASSPGGPLSYEQYF. Filled out from reference TRBV5-1 and TRBJ2-7, the complete variable domain reads KAGVTQTPRYLIKTRGQQVTLSCSPISGHRSVSWYQQTPGQGLQFLFEYFSETQRNKGNFPGRFSGRQFSNSRSEMNVSTLELGDSALYLCASSPGGPLSYEQYFGPGTRLTVT.

This clone rates as large. The chain recombines TRBV6-2 or TRBV6-3 with TRBJ1-1, with D hard to call. The CDR3 length is 13 residues. Germline V lookup: CDR1 MNHEY, CDR2 SVGEGT. The V and J ends lost 5 bases and 6 bases respectively, with 13 bases between them. CDR3 protein: CASSPPGSPEAFF. DNA for the CDR3: TGTGCCAGCAGTCCGCCGGGATCCCCTGAAGCTTTCTTT.

The V gene is TRBV7-2, the J gene TRBJ1-6, with D maybe TRBD1 (5 bases). Germline values: CDR1 SGHTA, CDR2 FQGNSA. CDR3 length equals 14 residues. V was pared by 3 bases and J by 7 bases, with 10 bases between. Here the CDR3 reads CASSFRDGNSPLHF. CDR3 nucleotide sequence: TGTGCCAGCAGCTTCCGGGACGGGAATTCACCCCTCCACTTT.

This chain connects TRBV24-1 to TRBJ2-3; possible D gene TRBD2, 5 bases. The CDR3 is 14 residues long. V lost 10 bases, J lost 6 bases, and 19 bases lay in between. The germline V gene encodes CDR1 KGHDR and CDR2 SFDVKD. CDR3 sequence: CATTGREGSDTQYF. Written as DNA, the CDR3 is TGTGCCACTACGGGTCGGGAAGGTAGTGATACGCAGTATTTT.

This clone occurred many times. This chain uses TRBV27 with TRBJ1-6; D not certain. V lost 6 bases and J lost 0, with 18 bases in between. Germline assignment: CDR1 MNHEY and CDR2 SMNVEV (reference sequence). This CDR3 has 18 amino acids. The chain's CDR3 is CASRPSESFSSYNSPLHF. The DNA for the CDR3 is TGTGCCAGCAGACCCTCAGAGAGCTTCTCCTCCTATAATTCACCCCTCCACTTT.

CDR3 residues: CASSRRATEAFF. CDR3 DNA sequence: TGTGCCAGCAGTCGCAGGGCGACTGAAGCTTTCTTT. This chain uses TRBV6-1 with TRBJ1-1; D might be TRBD1 (5 bases). CDR3 length equals 12 residues. In germline, CDR1 is MNHNS, CDR2 SASEGT. Trimming cost V 5 bases and J 5 bases, with 9 bases left between them.

This clone occurred a few times. J is TRBJ1-6 and V is TRBV6-1, with D unclear. This CDR3 is built from 14 residues. CDR1 and CDR2 (germline): MNHNS, SASEGT. Trimming took off 5 bases at V and 10 bases at J, with 15 bases between the two ends. The CDR3 nucleotides are TGTGCCAGCAGTCCGGCCTCGGTTAAGTCACCCCTCCACTTT. Amino acid sequence: CASSPASVKSPLHF.

The rearrangement links TRBV6-5 to TRBJ2-1; weak D call: TRBD1 (5 bases). V lost 2 bases and J 0 bases, leaving 11 bases between the germline ends. Germline CDR1 MNHEY, CDR2 SVGAGI. CDR3 length: 16 amino acids. CDR3 DNA sequence: TGTGCCAGCAGTTACCATGACAGAGGCTCCTACAATGAGCAGTTCTTC. It translates to CASSYHDRGSYNEQFF.

The chain is built from TRBV3-1 and TRBJ2-2, with a tentative D call TRBD2 (6 bases). The V end lost 1 base, the J end lost 4 bases, and 13 bases lay between the germline ends. Germline loops: CDR1 LGHDT, CDR2 YNNKEL (reference sequence). The length of the CDR3 is 16 residues. CDR3 sequence reads: CASSQGVTSTTGELFF. The DNA for the CDR3 is TGTGCCAGCAGCCAAGGGGTGACTAGTACCACCGGGGAGCTGTTTTTT.

This chain uses TRBV28 with TRBJ1-6, with D uncertain. Germline V lookup: CDR1 MDHEN, CDR2 SYDVKM. V lost 5 bases and J lost 7, with 9 bases in between. The CDR3 consists of 13 residues. The CDR3 DNA reads as TGTGCCAGCAGTCCCGCGAGCAATTCACCCCTCCACTTT. This sequence encodes CASSPASNSPLHF. Drawing the rest from reference TRBV28 and TRBJ1-6, the complete variable domain is DVKVTQSSRYLVKRTGEKVFLECVQDMDHENMFWYRQDPGLGLRLIYFSYDVKMKEKGDIPEGYSVSREKKERFSLILESASTNQTSMYLCASSPASNSPLHFGNGTRLTVT.

This clone counts as large (0.1 to 1%). The chain joins TRBV11-2 to TRBJ2-7; D ambiguous. Between the trimmed V and J ends, which lost 3 bases and 0 bases, there was a span of 9 bases. This CDR3 spans 14 amino acids. Germline lookup yields CDR1 SGHAT and CDR2 FQNNGV. Here the CDR3 DNA reads TGTGCCAGCAGCTTGGACCCTAGCTCCTACGAGCAGTACTTC. Protein: CASSLDPSSYEQYF.

This chain connects TRBV4-3 to TRBJ2-2; D gene ambiguous. The CDR3 loop spans 12 amino acids. V was pared by 4 bases and J by 4 bases, with 4 bases between. Germline V gene data show CDR1 as LGHNA and CDR2 as YSLEER. The CDR3 loop reads CASSPRTGELFF. For the CDR3, the DNA is TGCGCCAGCAGCCCTCGCACCGGGGAGCTGTTTTTT.

J is TRBJ1-1 and V is TRBV5-1; TRBD1 matches at 8 bases. Germline CDR1 and CDR2: SGHRS and YFSETQ. This CDR3 has 16 amino acids. The V gene end was trimmed by 0 bases and the J gene end by 10 bases; junction bases not matched to a gene: 14. The chain's CDR3 is CASSLGPGQERKGAFF. Written as DNA, the CDR3 is TGCGCCAGCAGCTTGGGTCCGGGACAGGAGCGGAAGGGAGCTTTCTTT.